A single TCR beta chain is shown here with its context. This CDR3 is also generated by other DNA sequences in the sample. The CDR3 extends over 14 amino acids. With 1 base removed from V and 4 bases from J, the gap between germline ends came to 9 bases. CDR1 SGDLS and CDR2 YYNGEE come from the germline V gene. This specimen belongs to a study of shared clonotypes between healthy human individuals. Clones were read by immunoSEQ multiplex PCR, and TCRdb kept only the in-frame ones, dropping some. The table records around 1.6 million clones, roughly 98% of them present only once. The chain links TRBV9 to TRBJ2-1; unclear D gene. Sequencing was done on a sample of naive CD4+ T cells sorted from blood. The subset denotes: CD45RA+ positively selected. The receptor was isolated from a man aged 30-40 years in good health. The CDR3 is CASSVRGPYNEQFF. In nucleotides, the CDR3 is TGTGCCAGCAGCGTACGCGGACCATACAATGAGCAGTTCTTC. Full variable domain (missing parts from reference TRBV9 and TRBJ2-1): DSGVTQTPKHLITATGQRVTLRCSPRSGDLSVYWYQQSLDQGLQFLIQYYNGEERAKGNILERFSAQQFPDLHSELNLSSLELGDSALYFCASSVRGPYNEQFFGPGTRLTVL.